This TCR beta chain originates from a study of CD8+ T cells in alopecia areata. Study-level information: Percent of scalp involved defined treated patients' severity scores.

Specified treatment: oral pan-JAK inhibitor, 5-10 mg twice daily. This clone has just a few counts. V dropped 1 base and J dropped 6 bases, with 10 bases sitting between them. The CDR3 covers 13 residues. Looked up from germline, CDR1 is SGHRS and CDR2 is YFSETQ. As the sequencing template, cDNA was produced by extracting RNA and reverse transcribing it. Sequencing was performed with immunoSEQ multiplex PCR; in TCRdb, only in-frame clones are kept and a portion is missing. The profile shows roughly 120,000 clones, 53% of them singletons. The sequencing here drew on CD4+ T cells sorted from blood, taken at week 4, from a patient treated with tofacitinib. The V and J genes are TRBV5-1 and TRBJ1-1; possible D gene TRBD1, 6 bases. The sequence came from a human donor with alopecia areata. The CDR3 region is CASSLTGKAEAFF. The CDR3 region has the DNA TGCGCCAGCAGCTTGACAGGGAAGGCTGAAGCTTTCTTT.